The 10 T cell receptor beta chains below all came from one sample that was sequenced in a study of tumor and adjacent non-tumor tissue in lung cancer. The library came from three nested PCR rounds adapted from ARM-PCR protocols. TCRdb passed the multiplex PCR reads through MiXCR, listing each CDR3 protein once. This table holds more than 120,000 distinct CDR3 sequences, around 66% found once. This sample's RNA came from whole unsorted tissue. The specimen sequenced was lung tumor tissue. The source of these receptors is a man between 60 and 70 years old with small cell lung cancer.

Concerning this clonotype: No conserved phenylalanine or tryptophan ends this CDR3, so it is likely a read error. The chain links TRBV4-1 to TRBJ1-2; D unresolved. Germline assignment: CDR1 MGHRA and CDR2 YSYEKL. This CDR3 is 14 amino acids long. CDR3 protein: CASNQDTDGYGYTI. The CDR3 DNA sequence: TGCGCAAGCAACCAAGATACAGATGGCTATGGCTACACCATC.

With respect to this clonotype: The germline gene is not matched at one end of the junction; a read error may be the cause. The chain recombines TRBV30 with TRBJ1-4; D is unresolved. The germline V gene has CDR1 GTSNPN and CDR2 SVGIG (reference sequence). This CDR3 contains 11 residues. The CDR3 here is CGWMRVEKLFF. The CDR3 coding sequence is TGTGGCTGGATGAGAGTTGAAAAACTGTTTTTT.

Remarks on this clonotype: One junction end disagrees with the germline gene, perhaps due to a read error. The chain uses TRBV6-5 and TRBJ1-2; a possible D gene is TRBD1 (5 bases). The germline CDR1 and CDR2 sequences are MNHEY and SVGAGI. The CDR3 covers 16 residues. CDR3 DNA: TGTGCCAGCAGCCCTGAAGCCGAGACAGACGCTTCTGGCTACACCTTT. It specifies CASSPEAETDASGYTF.

This clonotype was seen only once. At one of its ends the junction is not consistent with the germline gene, which may arise from a read error. This chain links TRBV29-1 with TRBJ2-2; 11 bases agree with TRBD2. The CDR3 runs to 14 residues. Germline V gene lookup returns CDR1 SQVTM and CDR2 ANQGSEA. This chain's CDR3 is CIVLSSGRLGELFF. The CDR3 DNA reads TGCATCGTTCTATCTAGCGGGAGGCTCGGGGAGCTGTTTTTT.

Points on this clonotype: The junction and the germline gene differ at one end; a read error may be behind it. The chain joins TRBV11-2 to TRBJ2-1; D call uncertain. Germline V gene lookup returns CDR1 SGHAT and CDR2 FQNNGV. The CDR3 extends over 12 amino acids. The CDR3 sequence is CTSLDPNNEQFF. In nucleotides, the CDR3 is TGTACCAGCTTAGACCCAAACAATGAACAGTTCTTC.

Regarding this clonotype: One junction end disagrees with the germline gene, perhaps due to a read error. The V gene is TRBV20-1, the J gene TRBJ1-2; D is unresolved. CDR1 is DFQATT and CDR2 is SNEGSKA in the germline V gene (reference sequence). The CDR3 runs 13 residues. CDR3 sequence reads: CSTRDRINYGYAF. As DNA, the CDR3 is TGCAGTACTAGAGATCGCATTAACTATGGCTACGCCTTC.

This chain uses TRBV29-1 with TRBJ2-5, with D possibly matching TRBD2 (5 bases). CDR1 is SQVTM, CDR2 ANQGSEA, per germline. This CDR3 spans 17 amino acids. V was cut by 5 bases and J by 1 base, with 23 bases left in between. CDR3 coding DNA: TGCAGCGTTCAGAAAGGGAGCGCAATCGGCTGCCAAGAGACCCAGTACTTC. Protein product: CSVQKGSAIGCQETQYF.

This clonotype was found a few times. Being one base from a much bigger clone, this may be a read error. The V and J genes are TRBV20-1 and TRBJ1-1; 8 nucleotides align to TRBD1. The CDR3 is 12 amino acids. Germline V gene data show CDR1 as DFQATT and CDR2 as SNEGSKA (reference sequence). V shed 7 bases, J shed 7 bases, and the junction held 8 bases outside the gene matches. CDR3 coding DNA: TGCAGTGTCGCAGGGGGCGCGGGTGAAGCTTTCTTT. Amino acids: CSVAGGAGEAFF.

Comments on this clonotype: This likely comes from a read error, as the CDR3 has no conserved phenylalanine or tryptophan at its end. The rearrangement uses TRBV5-4 and TRBJ2-5; no firm D call. The length of the CDR3 is 13 residues. Germline V gives CDR1 SGHNT, CDR2 YYREEE (reference sequence). The V end was cut by 4 bases, the J end by 2 bases, with 9 bases between. The CDR3, as DNA: TGTGCCAGCAGCAATGGAGAGCAAGAGACCCAGTACCCC. Its protein is CASSNGEQETQYP.

The gene calls are TRBV11-2 and TRBJ1-4, with D maybe TRBD1 (6 bases). This CDR3 spans 15 amino acids. From germline, CDR1 is SGHAT and CDR2 FQNNGV. Trimming removed 3 bases at V and 6 bases at J, with 14 bases between. The CDR3, as DNA: TGTGCCAGCAGCTTCCGCGGACAGAATTATGAAAAACTGTTTTTT. This gives the protein CASSFRGQNYEKLFF.